This record covers a single T cell receptor (beta chain). The CDR3 contains 14 residues. CDR1 KGHSH and CDR2 LQKENI come from the germline V gene. Between the trimmed V and J ends, which lost 5 bases and 3 bases, there was a span of 11 bases. The entry originates in a study of blood T cell repertoires in COVID-19. At the level of the study: The United States, Italy and Spain were the sources of the acute and convalescent COVID-19 samples. PBMCs, B-cell-depleted T cells, or T cells provided the cDNA or gDNA that made up the material.

In the authors' methods: Using reference gene primer amplification, nucleated cell counts were estimated. Assay: immunoSEQ multiplex PCR; the TCRdb copy retains only in-frame clones and omits some. The D gene and trimming were derived from the DNA, and the V and J assignments and clone size from that table. The sample has fewer than 400,000 clones, roughly 90% seen once; the top ten hold 2.5% to 3.5%. The TCR was taken from a woman in her twenties or thirties with COVID-19, enrolled during active disease. The gene calls are TRBV18 and TRBJ1-5; D possibly corresponds to TRBD1 (6 bases). Specimen: peripheral blood. CDR3 protein: CASSSRQANQPQHF. CDR3 in DNA: TGTGCCAGCTCATCTAGACAGGCCAATCAGCCCCAGCATTTT.